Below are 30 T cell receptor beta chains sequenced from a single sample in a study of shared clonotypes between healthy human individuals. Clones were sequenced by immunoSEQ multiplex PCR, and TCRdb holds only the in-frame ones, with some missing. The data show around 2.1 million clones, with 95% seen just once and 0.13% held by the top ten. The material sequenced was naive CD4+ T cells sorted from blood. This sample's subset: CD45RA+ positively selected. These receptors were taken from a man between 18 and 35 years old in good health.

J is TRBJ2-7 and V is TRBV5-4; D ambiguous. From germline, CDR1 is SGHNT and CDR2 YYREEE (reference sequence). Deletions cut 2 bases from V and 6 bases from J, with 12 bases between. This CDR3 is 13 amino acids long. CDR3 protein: CASSLGEVGEQYF. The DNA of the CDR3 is TGTGCCAGCAGCTTAGGAGAGGTCGGCGAGCAGTACTTC.

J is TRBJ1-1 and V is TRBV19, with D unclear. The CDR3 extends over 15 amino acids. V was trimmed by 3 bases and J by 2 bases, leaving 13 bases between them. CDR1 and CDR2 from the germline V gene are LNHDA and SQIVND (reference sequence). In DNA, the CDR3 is TGTGCCAGTAGTATTGGAGTCGAAATAAACACTGAAGCTTTCTTT. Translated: CASSIGVEINTEAFF.

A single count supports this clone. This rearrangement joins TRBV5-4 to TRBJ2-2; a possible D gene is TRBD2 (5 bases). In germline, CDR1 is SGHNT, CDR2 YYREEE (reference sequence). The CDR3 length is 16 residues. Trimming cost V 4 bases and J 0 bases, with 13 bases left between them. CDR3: CASSPGGRANTGELFF. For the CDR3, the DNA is TGTGCCAGCAGCCCCGGCGGGCGGGCGAACACCGGGGAGCTGTTTTTT.

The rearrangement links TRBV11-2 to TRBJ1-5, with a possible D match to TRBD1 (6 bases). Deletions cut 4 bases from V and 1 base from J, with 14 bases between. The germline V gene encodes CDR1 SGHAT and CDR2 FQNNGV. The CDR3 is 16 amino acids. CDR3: CASSSVRGSSNQPQHF. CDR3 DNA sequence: TGTGCCAGCAGCTCCGTGAGGGGGTCGAGCAATCAGCCCCAGCATTTT.

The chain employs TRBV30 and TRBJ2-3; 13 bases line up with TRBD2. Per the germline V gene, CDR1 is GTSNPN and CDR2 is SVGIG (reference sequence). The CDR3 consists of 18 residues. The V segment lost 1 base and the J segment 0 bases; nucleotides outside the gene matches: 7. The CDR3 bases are TGTGCCTGGAGTGACGGACTAGCGGGAGTTCTTAGCACAGATACGCAGTATTTT. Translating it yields CAWSDGLAGVLSTDTQYF. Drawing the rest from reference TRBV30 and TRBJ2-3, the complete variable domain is SQTIHQWPATLVQPVGSPLSLECTVEGTSNPNLYWYRQAAGRGLQLLFYSVGIGQISSEVPQNLSASRPQDRQFILSSKKLLLSDSGFYLCAWSDGLAGVLSTDTQYFGPGTRLTVL.

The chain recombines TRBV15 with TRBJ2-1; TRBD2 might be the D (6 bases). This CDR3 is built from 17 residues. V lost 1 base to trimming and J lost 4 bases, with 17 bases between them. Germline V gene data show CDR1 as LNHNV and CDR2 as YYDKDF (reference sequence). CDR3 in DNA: TGTGCCACCAGCAGAGGAAGACTAGTATCGGAGTACAATGAGCAGTTCTTC. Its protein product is CATSRGRLVSEYNEQFF.

The CDR3 protein is CAWSTTRGAEAFF. The CDR3 bases are TGTGCCTGGAGCACGACCAGGGGGGCTGAAGCTTTCTTT. This chain uses TRBV30 with TRBJ1-1; 7 nucleotides align to TRBD1. The CDR3 runs to 13 residues. V shed 3 bases, J shed 6 bases, and the junction held 7 bases outside the gene matches. The V gene's germline CDR1 is GTSNPN and CDR2 SVGIG (reference sequence).

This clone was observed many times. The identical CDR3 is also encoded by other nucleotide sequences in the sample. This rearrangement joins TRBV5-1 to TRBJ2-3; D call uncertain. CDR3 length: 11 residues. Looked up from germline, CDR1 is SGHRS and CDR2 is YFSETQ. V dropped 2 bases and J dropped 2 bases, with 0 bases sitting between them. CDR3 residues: CASSFTDTQYF. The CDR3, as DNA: TGCGCCAGCAGCTTCACAGATACGCAGTATTTT. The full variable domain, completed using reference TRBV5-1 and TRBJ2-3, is KAGVTQTPRYLIKTRGQQVTLSCSPISGHRSVSWYQQTPGQGLQFLFEYFSETQRNKGNFPGRFSGRQFSNSRSEMNVSTLELGDSALYLCASSFTDTQYFGPGTRLTVL.

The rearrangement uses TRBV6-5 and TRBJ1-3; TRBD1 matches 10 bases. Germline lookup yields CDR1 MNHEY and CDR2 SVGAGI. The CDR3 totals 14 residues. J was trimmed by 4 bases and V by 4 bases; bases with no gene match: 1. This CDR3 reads CASSLTGGGNTIYF. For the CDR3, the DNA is TGTGCCAGCAGTTTGACAGGGGGCGGAAACACCATATATTTT.

The CDR3 coding sequence is TGCAGCGTTGCCCAAGCGAGCTTTGAAGCTTTCTTT. Translating gives CSVAQASFEAFF. V gene TRBV29-1 combines with J gene TRBJ1-1; D ambiguous. Germline-derived CDR1 and CDR2 are SQVTM and ANQGSEA. V was pared by 4 bases and J by 7 bases, with 13 bases between. There are 12 residues in the CDR3.

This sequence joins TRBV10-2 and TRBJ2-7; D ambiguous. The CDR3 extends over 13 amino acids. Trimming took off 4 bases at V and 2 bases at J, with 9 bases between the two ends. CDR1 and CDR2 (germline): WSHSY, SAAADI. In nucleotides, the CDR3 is TGCGCCAGCAGTGCCGGGTTAGCCTACGAGCAGTACTTC. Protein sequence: CASSAGLAYEQYF.

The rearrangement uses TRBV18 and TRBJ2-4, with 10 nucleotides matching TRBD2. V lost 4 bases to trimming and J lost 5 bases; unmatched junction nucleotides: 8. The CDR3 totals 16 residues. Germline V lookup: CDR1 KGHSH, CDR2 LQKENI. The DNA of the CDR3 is TGTGCCAGCTCACGTACTAGCGGGATTATGGAAAACATTCAGTACTTC. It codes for CASSRTSGIMENIQYF.

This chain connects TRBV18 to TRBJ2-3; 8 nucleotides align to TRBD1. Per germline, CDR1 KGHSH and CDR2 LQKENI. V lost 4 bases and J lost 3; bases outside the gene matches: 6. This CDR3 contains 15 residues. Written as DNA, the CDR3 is TGTGCCAGCTCACAAGGACAGGGATCAACAGATACGCAGTATTTT. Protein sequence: CASSQGQGSTDTQYF.

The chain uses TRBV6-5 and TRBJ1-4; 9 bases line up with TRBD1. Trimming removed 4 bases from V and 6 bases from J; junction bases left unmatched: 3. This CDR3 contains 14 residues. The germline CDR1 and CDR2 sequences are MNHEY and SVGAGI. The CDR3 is CASSSQGAYEKLFF. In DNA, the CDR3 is TGTGCCAGCAGTTCACAGGGGGCCTATGAAAAACTGTTTTTT.

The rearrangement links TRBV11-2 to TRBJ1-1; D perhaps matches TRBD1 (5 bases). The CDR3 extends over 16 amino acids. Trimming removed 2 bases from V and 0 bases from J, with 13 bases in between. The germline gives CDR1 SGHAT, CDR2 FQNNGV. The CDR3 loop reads CASSLQTGLMNTEAFF. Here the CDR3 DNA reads TGTGCCAGCAGCTTACAAACAGGCTTAATGAACACTGAAGCTTTCTTT.

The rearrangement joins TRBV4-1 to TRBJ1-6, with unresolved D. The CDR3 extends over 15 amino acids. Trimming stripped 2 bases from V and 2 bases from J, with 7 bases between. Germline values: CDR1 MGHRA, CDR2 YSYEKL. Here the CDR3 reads CASSQTGTYNSPLHF. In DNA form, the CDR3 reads TGCGCCAGCAGCCAAACCGGGACCTATAATTCACCCCTCCACTTT.

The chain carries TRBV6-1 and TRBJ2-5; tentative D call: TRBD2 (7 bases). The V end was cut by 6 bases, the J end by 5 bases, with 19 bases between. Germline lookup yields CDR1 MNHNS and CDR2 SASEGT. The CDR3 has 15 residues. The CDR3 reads CASRALLGGRETQYF. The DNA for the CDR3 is TGTGCCAGCAGGGCCCTACTGGGGGGGCGGGAGACCCAGTACTTC.

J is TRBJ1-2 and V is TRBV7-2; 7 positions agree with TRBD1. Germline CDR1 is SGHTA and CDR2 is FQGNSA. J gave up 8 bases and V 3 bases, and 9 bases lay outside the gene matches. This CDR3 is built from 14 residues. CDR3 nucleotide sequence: TGTGCCAGCAGCTTGGTTGACAGGGTAGGAGGCTACACCTTC. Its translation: CASSLVDRVGGYTF.

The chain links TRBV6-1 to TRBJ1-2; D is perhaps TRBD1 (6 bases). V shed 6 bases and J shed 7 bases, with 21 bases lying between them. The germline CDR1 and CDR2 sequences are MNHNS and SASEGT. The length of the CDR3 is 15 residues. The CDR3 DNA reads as TGTGCCAGCAGCCCCCTGAGACAGGCCAGGGGTGGCTACACCTTC. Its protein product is CASSPLRQARGGYTF.

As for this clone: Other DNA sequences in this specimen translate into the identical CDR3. CDR3 in DNA: TGCGCCAGCAGCTTGGGGTCTAGCGGCCAAGAGACCCAGTACTTC. Protein product: CASSLGSSGQETQYF. This chain connects TRBV5-1 to TRBJ2-5; TRBD2 matches 7 bases. Germline V gene data show CDR1 as SGHRS and CDR2 as YFSETQ. The CDR3 contains 15 residues. The junction had 3 bases not matched to a gene; V was cut back by 0 bases and J by 1 base. The entire variable domain, with the rest obtained from reference TRBV5-1 and TRBJ2-5, is as follows: KAGVTQTPRYLIKTRGQQVTLSCSPISGHRSVSWYQQTPGQGLQFLFEYFSETQRNKGNFPGRFSGRQFSNSRSEMNVSTLELGDSALYLCASSLGSSGQETQYFGPGTRLLVL.

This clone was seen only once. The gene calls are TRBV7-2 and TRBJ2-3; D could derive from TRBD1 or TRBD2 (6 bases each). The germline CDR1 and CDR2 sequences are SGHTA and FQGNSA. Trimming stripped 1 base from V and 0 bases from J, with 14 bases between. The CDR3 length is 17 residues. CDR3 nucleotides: TGTGCCAGCAGCTTAGAAGGGGGGAGGCTTAGCACAGATACGCAGTATTTT. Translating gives CASSLEGGRLSTDTQYF.

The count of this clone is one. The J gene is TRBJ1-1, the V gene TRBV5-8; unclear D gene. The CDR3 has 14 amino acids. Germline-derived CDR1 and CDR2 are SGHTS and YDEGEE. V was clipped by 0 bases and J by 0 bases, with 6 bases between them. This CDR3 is CASSLGGMNTEAFF. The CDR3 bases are TGTGCCAGCAGCTTGGGAGGGATGAACACTGAAGCTTTCTTT.

The CDR3 DNA follows: TGCAGCGCCAAGACCTCCTACGAGCAGTACTTC. Protein sequence: CSAKTSYEQYF. The chain uses TRBV29-1 and TRBJ2-7; no clear D. The germline V gene encodes CDR1 SQVTM and CDR2 ANQGSEA. The CDR3 contains 11 residues. With 7 bases removed from V and 0 bases from J, the gap between germline ends came to 7 bases.

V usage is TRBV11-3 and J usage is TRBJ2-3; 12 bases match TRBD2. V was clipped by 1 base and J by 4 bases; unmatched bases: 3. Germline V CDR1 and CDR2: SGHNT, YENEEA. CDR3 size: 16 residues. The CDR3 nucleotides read TGTGCCAGCAGCTTAGGACTAGCGGGAGTTGCAGATACGCAGTATTTT. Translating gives CASSLGLAGVADTQYF.

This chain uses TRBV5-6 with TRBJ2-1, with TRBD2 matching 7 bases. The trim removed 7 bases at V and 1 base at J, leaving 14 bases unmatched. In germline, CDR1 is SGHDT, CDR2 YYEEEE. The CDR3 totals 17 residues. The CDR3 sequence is CASSEVGLADSYNEQFF. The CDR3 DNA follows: TGTGCCAGCTCCGAGGTAGGGCTAGCGGATTCCTACAATGAGCAGTTCTTC.

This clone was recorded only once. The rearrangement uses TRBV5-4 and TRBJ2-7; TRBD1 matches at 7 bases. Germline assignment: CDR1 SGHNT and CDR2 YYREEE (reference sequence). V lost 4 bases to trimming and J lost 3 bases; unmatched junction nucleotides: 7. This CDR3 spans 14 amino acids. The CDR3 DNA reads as TGTGCCAGCAGCCCCCCGGACAGGAACTACGAGCAGTACTTC. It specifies CASSPPDRNYEQYF.

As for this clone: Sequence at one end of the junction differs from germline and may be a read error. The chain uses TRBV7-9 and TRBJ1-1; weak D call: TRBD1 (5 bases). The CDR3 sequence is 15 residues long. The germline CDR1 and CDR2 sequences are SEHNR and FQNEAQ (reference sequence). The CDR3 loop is CASSIAGDLGTEAFF. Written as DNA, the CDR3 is TGTGCCAGCAGCATAGCTGGGGACTTGGGCACTGAAGCTTTCTTT.

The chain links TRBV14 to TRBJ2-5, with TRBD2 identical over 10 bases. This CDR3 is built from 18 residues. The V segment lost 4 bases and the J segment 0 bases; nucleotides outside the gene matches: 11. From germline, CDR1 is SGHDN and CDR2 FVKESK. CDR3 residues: CASSRASGSPRYQETQYF. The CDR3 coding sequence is TGTGCCAGCAGCCGGGCTAGCGGGAGCCCCCGCTACCAAGAGACCCAGTACTTC.

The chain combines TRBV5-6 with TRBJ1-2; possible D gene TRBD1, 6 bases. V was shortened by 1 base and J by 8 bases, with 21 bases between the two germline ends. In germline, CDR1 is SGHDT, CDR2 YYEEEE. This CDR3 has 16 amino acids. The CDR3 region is CASSLSRGYMSGGYTF. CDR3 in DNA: TGTGCCAGCAGCTTGAGCAGGGGATATATGTCAGGCGGCTACACCTTC.

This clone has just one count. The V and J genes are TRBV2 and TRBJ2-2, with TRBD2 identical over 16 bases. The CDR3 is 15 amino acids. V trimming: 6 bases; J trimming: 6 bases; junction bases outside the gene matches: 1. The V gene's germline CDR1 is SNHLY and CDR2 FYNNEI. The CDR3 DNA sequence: TGTGCCAGCAGGGGACTAGCGGGAGGGGCCGGGGAGCTGTTTTTT. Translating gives CASRGLAGGAGELFF.